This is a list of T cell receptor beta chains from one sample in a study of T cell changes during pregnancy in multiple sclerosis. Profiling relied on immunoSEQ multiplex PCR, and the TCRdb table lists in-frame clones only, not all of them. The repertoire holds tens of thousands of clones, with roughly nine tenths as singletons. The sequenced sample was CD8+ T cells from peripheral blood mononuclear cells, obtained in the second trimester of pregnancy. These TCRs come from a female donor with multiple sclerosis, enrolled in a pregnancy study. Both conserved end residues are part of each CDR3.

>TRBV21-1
CASSDDRDASYEQYF
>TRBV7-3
CASSLDGSGNTIYF
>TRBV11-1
CASSLTAQAFF
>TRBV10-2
CASSMADTGELFF
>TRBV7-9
CASSSYVTEAFF
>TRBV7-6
CASSLGGLNTEAFF
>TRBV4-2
CASSQTGLIYEQYF
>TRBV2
CASSPVTGGTNEKLFF
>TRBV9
CASSVGVGGSLNYGYTF
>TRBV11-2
CASSSTGTSGPYEQYF
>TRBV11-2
CASIPSGTDTQYF
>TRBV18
CASSPPEDPRGYTF
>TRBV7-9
CASSLDFIEAFF
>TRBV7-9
CASSLGGLTGFSGNTIYF
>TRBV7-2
CASSLATGGSHEQFF
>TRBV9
CASSGDRGRREKLFF
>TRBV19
CASNPTGAYEQYF
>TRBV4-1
CASSHPSGPPYEQYF
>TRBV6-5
CASGAGQGATDTQYF
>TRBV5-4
CASRTSGGQYNEQFF
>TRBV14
CASSRGSGLRLPWQYF
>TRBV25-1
CASSELGDSLNTEAFF
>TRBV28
CASSFERATEAFF
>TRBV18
CASSPRWREGGKLFF
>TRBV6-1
CASTPGGGLNYGYTF
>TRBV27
CASKPLGAPSGNQPQHF
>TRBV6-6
CASSSGQSYEQYF
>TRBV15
CATSYSRDSWEKLFF
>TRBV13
CASCLRGRSEQFF
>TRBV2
CASLTADTQYF
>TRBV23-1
CASSRSRLSYNEQFF
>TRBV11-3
CASSLKGGTRGYTF
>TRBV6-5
CASSYLTGVGELFF
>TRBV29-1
CSVVRTGEETQYF
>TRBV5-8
CASSPRRGYQPQHF
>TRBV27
CASSLRDRPQETQYF
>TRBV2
CASSEAVTVAYEQYF
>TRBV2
CASSIVQSGNNQPQHF
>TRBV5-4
CASSLGLGTGTVLTGELFF
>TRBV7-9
CASSLLQGREAFF
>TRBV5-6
CASSLLMDRGSGYTF
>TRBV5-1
CASSLGTDNYGYTF